This T cell receptor (beta chain) was identified in a study of shared clonotypes between healthy human individuals. Study information: Three plates each covered CD4 naive and memory; CD8 naive two, CD8 memory one. General study findings and limits: Naive CD4 clonotype sharing across a few donors was approximately 5%.

Notes on this clone: Its antigen is unidentified. The CDR3 end shows no conserved phenylalanine or tryptophan, and so a read error is likely. No DNA is shown, since the ends of the CDR3 on it are uncertain; the CDR3 is the one TCRdb lists.

The assay ran at deep level. Measured with immunoSEQ multiplex PCR; TCRdb has only the in-frame clones, and not every one. The table shows hundreds of thousands of clones, with around 96% occurring only once. Donors were healthy HIV-negative adults without recently reported acute infections or vaccinations. The CDR3 region is 9 residues in length, termini included. Germline-derived CDR1 and CDR2 are SQVTM and ANQGSEA. Material for sequencing was memory CD8+ T cells sorted from blood. Stated subset: CD45RO+ cells pooled with CCR7-negative TemRA cells. The chain links TRBV29-1 to TRBJ1-5. This TCR came from a man between 25 and 39 years old in good health. The chain's CDR3 is CSVLHRGRR.